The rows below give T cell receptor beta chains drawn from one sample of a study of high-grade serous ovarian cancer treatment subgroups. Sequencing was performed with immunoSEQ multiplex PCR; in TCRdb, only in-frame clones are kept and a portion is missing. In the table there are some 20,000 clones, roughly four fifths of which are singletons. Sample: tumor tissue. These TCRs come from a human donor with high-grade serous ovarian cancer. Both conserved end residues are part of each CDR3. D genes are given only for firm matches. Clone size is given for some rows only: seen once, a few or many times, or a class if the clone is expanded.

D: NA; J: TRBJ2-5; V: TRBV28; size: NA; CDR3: CASSLSGFTGETQYF; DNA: TGTGCCAGCAGTTTATCGGGCTTTACGGGAGAGACCCAGTACTTC
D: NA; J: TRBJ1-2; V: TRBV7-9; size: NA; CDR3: CASSPAIGMGGYTF; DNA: TGTGCCAGCAGCCCAGCGATTGGGATGGGTGGCTACACCTTC
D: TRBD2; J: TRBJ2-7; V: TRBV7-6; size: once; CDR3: CASSTSGLAYEQYF; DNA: TGTGCCAGCAGCACTAGCGGTTTGGCCTACGAGCAGTACTTC
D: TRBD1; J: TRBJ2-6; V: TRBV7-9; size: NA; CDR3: CASSSYRGAGANVLTF; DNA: TGTGCCAGCAGCTCCTACAGGGGAGCTGGGGCCAACGTCCTGACTTTC
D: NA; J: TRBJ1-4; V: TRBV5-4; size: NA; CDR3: CASSFFGREKLFF; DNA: TGTGCCAGCAGCTTTTTTGGGAGAGAAAAACTGTTTTTT
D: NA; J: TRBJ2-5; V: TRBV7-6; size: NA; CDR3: CASSLEGPKRPQYF; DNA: TGTGCCAGCAGCTTAGAGGGACCTAAGAGACCCCAGTACTTC
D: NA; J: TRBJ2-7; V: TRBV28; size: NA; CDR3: CASSFTGTAGVVKQYF; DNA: TGTGCCAGCAGCTTTACCGGGACCGCCGGGGTTGTGAAGCAGTACTTC
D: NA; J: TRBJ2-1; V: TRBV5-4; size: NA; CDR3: CASSWDPTREGEQFF; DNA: TGTGCCAGCAGCTGGGACCCCACCCGAGAGGGTGAGCAGTTCTTC
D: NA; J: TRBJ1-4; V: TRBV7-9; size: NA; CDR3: CASSLASHNEKLFF; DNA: TGTGCCAGCAGCTTAGCGTCCCACAATGAAAAACTGTTTTTT
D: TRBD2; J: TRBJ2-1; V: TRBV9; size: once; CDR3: CASSEQSGIHSEQFF; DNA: TGTGCCAGCAGCGAGCAGAGCGGGATCCACTCTGAGCAGTTCTTC
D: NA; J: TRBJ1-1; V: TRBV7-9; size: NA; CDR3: CAGSFPRGLVATEAFF; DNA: TGTGCCGGCAGCTTCCCCAGGGGTCTCGTGGCCACTGAAGCTTTCTTT
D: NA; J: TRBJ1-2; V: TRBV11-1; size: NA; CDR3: CASSFLATNYGYTF; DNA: TGTGCCAGCAGCTTTTTAGCGACTAACTATGGCTACACCTTC
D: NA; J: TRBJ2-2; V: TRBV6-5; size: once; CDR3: CASTGTVTGELFF; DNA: TGTGCCAGCACTGGGACGGTGACCGGGGAGCTGTTTTTT
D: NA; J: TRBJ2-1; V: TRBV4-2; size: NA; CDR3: CASSLYGGQGNEQFF; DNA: TGTGCCAGCAGCCTGTACGGAGGGCAGGGGAATGAGCAGTTCTTC
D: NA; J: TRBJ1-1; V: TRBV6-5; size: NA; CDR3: CASSWDYREGTEAFF; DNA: TGTGCCAGCAGTTGGGATTACAGGGAAGGGACTGAAGCTTTCTTT
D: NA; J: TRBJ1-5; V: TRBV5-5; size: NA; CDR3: CASSLVTGVNQPQHF; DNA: TGTGCCAGCAGCTTGGTTACAGGAGTCAATCAGCCCCAGCATTTT
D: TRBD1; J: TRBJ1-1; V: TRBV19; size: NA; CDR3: CASSGQVEAFF; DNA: TGTGCCAGTTCCGGACAGGTTGAAGCTTTCTTT
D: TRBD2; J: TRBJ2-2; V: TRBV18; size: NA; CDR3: CASSPQTTSGRALSVGTGELFF; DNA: TGTGCCAGCTCACCACAGACAACTAGCGGGAGGGCCCTCTCAGTAGGGACCGGGGAGCTGTTTTTT
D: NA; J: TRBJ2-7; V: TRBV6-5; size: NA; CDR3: CASSYTLGLYEQYF; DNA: TGTGCCAGCAGTTACACCCTGGGACTCTATGAGCAGTACTTC
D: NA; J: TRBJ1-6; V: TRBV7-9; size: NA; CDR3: CASSLRGESPLHF; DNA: TGTGCCAGCAGCTTAAGGGGGGAGTCACCCCTCCACTTT
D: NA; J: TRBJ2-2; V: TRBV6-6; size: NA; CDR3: CASSYPGTNTGELFF; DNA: TGTGCCAGCAGTTACCCCGGGACTAACACCGGGGAGCTGTTTTTT
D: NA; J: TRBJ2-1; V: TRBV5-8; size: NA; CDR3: CVSSLNGPNNEQFF; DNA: TGTGTCAGCAGCTTGAATGGTCCTAACAATGAGCAGTTCTTC
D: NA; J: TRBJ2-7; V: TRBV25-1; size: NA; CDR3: CASREEGKNEQYF; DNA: TGTGCCAGCAGAGAGGAGGGGAAAAACGAGCAGTACTTC
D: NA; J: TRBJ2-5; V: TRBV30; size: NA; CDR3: CAWSVGHLEETQYF; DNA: TGTGCCTGGAGTGTCGGACATCTAGAAGAGACCCAGTACTTC
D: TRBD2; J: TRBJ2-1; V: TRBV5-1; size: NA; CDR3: CASSSGTSVHEQFF; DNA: TGCGCCAGCAGCTCAGGGACTAGTGTCCATGAGCAGTTCTTC
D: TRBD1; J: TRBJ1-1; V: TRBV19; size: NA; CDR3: CASSTLRDRGREAFF; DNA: TGTGCCAGTAGCACGCTCCGGGACAGGGGCCGTGAAGCTTTCTTT
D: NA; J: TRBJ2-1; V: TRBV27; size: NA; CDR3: CASSLSPPIVVLARDLHNEQFF; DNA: TGTGCCAGCAGTTTATCGCCCCCAATCGTAGTACTAGCACGAGACCTTCACAATGAGCAGTTCTTC
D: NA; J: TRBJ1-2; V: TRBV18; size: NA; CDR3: CASSPPIDRNDGYTF; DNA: TGTGCCAGCTCACCTCCTATCGATCGCAATGATGGCTACACCTTC
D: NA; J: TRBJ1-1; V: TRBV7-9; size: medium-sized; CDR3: CASSLPGPSEAFF; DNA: TGTGCCAGCAGCTTACCCGGTCCCTCCGAAGCTTTCTTT
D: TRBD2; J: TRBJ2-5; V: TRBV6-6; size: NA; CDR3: CASSYLAGQETQYF; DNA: TGTGCCAGCAGCTACTTAGCGGGACAAGAGACCCAGTACTTC
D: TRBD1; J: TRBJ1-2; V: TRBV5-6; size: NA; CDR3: CASSSGQPNYGYTF; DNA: TGTGCCAGCAGCTCGGGACAGCCTAACTATGGCTACACCTTC
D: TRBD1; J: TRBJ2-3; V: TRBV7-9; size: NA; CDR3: CAGGQGERDTQYF; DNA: TGTGCTGGGGGACAGGGGGAAAGGGATACGCAGTATTTT
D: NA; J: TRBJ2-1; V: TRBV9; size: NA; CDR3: CASSVDPLVDSYNEQFF; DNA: TGTGCCAGCAGCGTAGATCCCCTAGTGGATTCCTACAATGAGCAGTTCTTC
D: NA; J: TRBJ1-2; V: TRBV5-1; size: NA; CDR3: CASSLGQEIYGYTF; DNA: TGCGCCAGCAGCTTGGGGCAGGAGATCTATGGCTACACCTTC
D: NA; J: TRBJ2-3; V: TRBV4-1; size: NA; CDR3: CASSQDISAVSDTQYF; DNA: TGCGCCAGCAGCCAAGATATTAGCGCGGTTTCGGATACGCAGTATTTT
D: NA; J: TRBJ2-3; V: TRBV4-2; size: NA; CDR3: CASSRTADTQYF; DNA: TGTGCCAGCAGCCGGACTGCAGATACGCAGTATTTT
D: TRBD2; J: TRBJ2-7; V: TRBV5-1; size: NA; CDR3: CASSFGGGGEQYF; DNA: TGCGCCAGCAGCTTTGGGGGCGGGGGGGAGCAGTACTTC
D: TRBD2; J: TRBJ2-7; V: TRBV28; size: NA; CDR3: CASRPTSGVLEQYF; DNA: TGTGCCAGCAGGCCCACTAGCGGAGTACTCGAGCAGTACTTC
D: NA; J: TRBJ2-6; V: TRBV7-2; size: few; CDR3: CASSPGGSGANVLTF; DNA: TGTGCCAGCAGCCCAGGCGGATCCGGGGCCAACGTCCTGACTTTC
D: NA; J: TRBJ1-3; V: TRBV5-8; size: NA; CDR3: CASSGTRGDTIYF; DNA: TGTGCCAGCAGCGGGACACGGGGAGACACCATATATTTT
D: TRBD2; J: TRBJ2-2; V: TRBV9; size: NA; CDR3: CASSIHETSNTGELFF; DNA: TGTGCCAGCAGCATCCACGAGACTAGCAACACCGGGGAGCTGTTTTTT
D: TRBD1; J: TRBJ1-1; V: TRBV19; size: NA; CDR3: CASSARSGTGVSLKNTEAFF; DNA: TGTGCCAGTAGTGCCCGCTCCGGGACAGGGGTCTCCCTGAAGAACACTGAAGCTTTCTTT
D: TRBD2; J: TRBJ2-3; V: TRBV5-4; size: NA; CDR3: CASSFSGSGADTQYF; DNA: TGTGCCAGCAGCTTCAGCGGGAGTGGGGCAGATACGCAGTATTTT
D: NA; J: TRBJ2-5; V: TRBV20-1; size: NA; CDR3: CSAGLQETQYF; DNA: TGCAGTGCAGGACTCCAGGAGACCCAGTACTTC
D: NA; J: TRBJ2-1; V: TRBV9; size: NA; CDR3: CASSVVAYGPLGIEQFF; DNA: TGTGCCAGCAGCGTAGTGGCTTACGGACCCCTGGGTATTGAGCAGTTCTTC
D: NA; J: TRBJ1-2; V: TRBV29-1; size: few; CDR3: CSVELAGESYTF; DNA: TGCAGCGTTGAATTGGCTGGGGAGAGCTACACCTTC
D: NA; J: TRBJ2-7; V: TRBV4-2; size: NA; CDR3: CASSFGPGQYYEQYF; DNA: NA
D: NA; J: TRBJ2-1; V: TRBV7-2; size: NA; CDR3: CASSFTRYNEQFF; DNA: TGTGCCAGCAGCTTTACCCGCTACAATGAGCAGTTCTTC
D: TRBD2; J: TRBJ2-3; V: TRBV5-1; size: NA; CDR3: CASSLLPRTSGRANTQYF; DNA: TGCGCCAGCAGCTTGTTACCGAGGACTAGCGGGAGGGCTAATACGCAGTATTTT
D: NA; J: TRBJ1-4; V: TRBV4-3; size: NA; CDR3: CASSQDFGATNEKLFF; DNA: TGCGCCAGCAGCCAAGATTTTGGGGCAACTAATGAAAAACTGTTTTTT
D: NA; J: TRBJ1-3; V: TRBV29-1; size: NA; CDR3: CSVGPSEGNTIYF; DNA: TGCAGCGTTGGGCCTTCTGAGGGAAACACCATATATTTT